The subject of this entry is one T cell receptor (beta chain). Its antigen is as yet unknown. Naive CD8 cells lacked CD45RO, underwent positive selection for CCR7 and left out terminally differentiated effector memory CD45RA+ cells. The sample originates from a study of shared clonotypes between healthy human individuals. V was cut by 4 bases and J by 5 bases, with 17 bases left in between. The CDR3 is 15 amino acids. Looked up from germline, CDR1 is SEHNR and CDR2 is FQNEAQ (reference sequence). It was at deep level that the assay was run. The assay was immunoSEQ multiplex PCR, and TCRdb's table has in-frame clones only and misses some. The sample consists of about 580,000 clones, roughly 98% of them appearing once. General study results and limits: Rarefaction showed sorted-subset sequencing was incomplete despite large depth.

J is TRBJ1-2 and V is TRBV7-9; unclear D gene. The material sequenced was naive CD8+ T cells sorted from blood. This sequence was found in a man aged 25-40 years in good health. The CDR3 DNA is TGTGCCAGCAGCTCCGAGACTCCCGCCGATTATGGCTACACCTTC. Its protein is CASSSETPADYGYTF.